This T cell receptor (beta chain) was identified during a study of T cell changes during pregnancy in multiple sclerosis. The assay was immunoSEQ multiplex PCR, and TCRdb's table has in-frame clones only and misses some. The sample consists of around 60,000 clones, roughly 96% of them appearing once. The CDR3 sequence is 14 residues long. The germline V and J ends were trimmed by 1 base and 6 bases, with 12 bases remaining between them. CDR1 MNHEY and CDR2 SVGAGI come from the germline V gene. The receptor was isolated from a female donor with multiple sclerosis, enrolled in a pregnancy study. The gene calls are TRBV6-5 and TRBJ1-2; the D is unclear. This sample comprised CD8+ T cells from peripheral blood mononuclear cells, obtained after pregnancy. Here the CDR3 DNA reads TGTGCCAGCAGTTACTTGGCCAACCAGGATGGCTACACCTTC. This encodes CASSYLANQDGYTF.